The 13 T cell receptor beta chains below were found in one sample sequenced in a study of siplizumab effects on memory and regulatory T cells. Sequencing used immunoSEQ multiplex PCR; TCRdb keeps in-frame clones, though not all of them. This sample has 55,000 to 80,000 clones, with around 80% found just once. The sequencing sample was made of memory CD4+ T cells sorted from blood. All receptors come from a human donor in good health.

This rearrangement joins TRBV6-6 to TRBJ1-2; D ambiguous. The V end lost 1 base, the J end lost 8 bases, and 8 bases lay between the germline ends. Germline assignment: CDR1 MNHNY and CDR2 SVGAGI (reference sequence). This CDR3 comprises 12 residues. This chain's CDR3 is CASSYFSGGYTF. As DNA, the CDR3 is TGTGCCAGCAGTTACTTTTCGGGGGGCTACACCTTC.

This clone has just one count. The chain couples TRBV7-3 to TRBJ1-1, with 7 nucleotides matching TRBD1. The CDR3 runs 14 residues. With 2 bases clipped from V and 0 bases from J, the junction kept 0 bases outside the gene matches. Per the germline V gene, CDR1 is SGHTA and CDR2 is FQGTGA. In DNA form, the CDR3 reads TGTGCCAGCAGCTTACAGGGGGTGAACACTGAAGCTTTCTTT. Translating it yields CASSLQGVNTEAFF.

The chain is built from TRBV27 and TRBJ1-2; D call uncertain. The CDR3 is 13 residues long. V was pared by 6 bases and J by 5 bases, with 13 bases between. In germline, CDR1 is MNHEY, CDR2 SMNVEV (reference sequence). CDR3 amino acids: CASRLGGMYGYTF. The CDR3 bases are TGTGCCAGCAGGCTAGGAGGGATGTATGGCTACACCTTC.

The CDR3 coding sequence is TGTGCCAGCAGTGCAGCGGGGGGGAGTGAGACCCAGTACTTC. The encoded protein is CASSAAGGSETQYF. The chain carries TRBV6-1 and TRBJ2-5, with 10 bases fitting TRBD2. Germline CDR1 is MNHNS and CDR2 is SASEGT. The V gene end was trimmed by 4 bases and the J gene end by 5 bases; junction bases not matched to a gene: 4. This CDR3 is built from 14 residues.

Only one count was recorded for this clone. The rearrangement links TRBV7-9 to TRBJ2-5; no firm D call. The CDR3 extends over 14 amino acids. Germline V gene data show CDR1 as SEHNR and CDR2 as FQNEAQ (reference sequence). The V and J ends lost 4 bases and 2 bases respectively, with 11 bases between them. The chain's CDR3 is CASSSGRTQETQYF. The CDR3 DNA reads as TGTGCCAGCAGCTCCGGACGGACGCAAGAGACCCAGTACTTC. Full variable domain (outside the CDR3, taken from reference TRBV7-9 and TRBJ2-5): DTGVSQNPRHKITKRGQNVTFRCDPISEHNRLYWYRQTLGQGPEFLTYFQNEAQLEKSRLLSDRFSAERPKGSFSTLEIQRTEQGDSAMYLCASSSGRTQETQYFGPGTRLLVL.

This chain joins TRBV7-2 and TRBJ2-5; 12 bases agree with TRBD2. CDR1 and CDR2 (germline): SGHTA, FQGNSA. The CDR3 runs 16 residues. V lost 4 bases and J lost 5; bases outside the gene matches: 8. The CDR3 here is CASSYRTSGERETQYF. In DNA form, the CDR3 reads TGTGCCAGCAGCTACCGGACTAGCGGGGAGAGGGAGACCCAGTACTTC.

The chain is built from TRBV29-1 and TRBJ1-2; D is unclear. Trimming stripped 4 bases from V and 10 bases from J, with 10 bases between. Germline V gene data show CDR1 as SQVTM and CDR2 as ANQGSEA. This CDR3 spans 10 amino acids. DNA for the CDR3: TGCAGCGTTGGCGCCCGAGACTACACCTTC. Translating gives CSVGARDYTF.

The chain is built from TRBV7-9 and TRBJ2-1, with D perhaps TRBD2 (7 bases). The CDR3 extends over 19 amino acids. The germline V gene encodes CDR1 SEHNR and CDR2 FQNEAQ (reference sequence). V was shortened by 5 bases and J by 0 bases, with 23 bases between the two germline ends. The chain's CDR3 is CASSPLGGGAPSSYNEQFF. The CDR3 DNA follows: TGTGCCAGCAGCCCCCTTGGTGGGGGGGCCCCCTCCTCCTACAATGAGCAGTTCTTC.

V gene TRBV5-4 combines with J gene TRBJ2-7, with 7 bases matching TRBD2. CDR3 length: 15 residues. Losses at the gene ends were 3 bases for V and 0 bases for J; bases not matched to a gene: 6. CDR1 is SGHNT, CDR2 YYREEE, per germline (reference sequence). CDR3 coding DNA: TGTGCCAGCAGCTGGGGGGGGTTCAGCTCCTACGAGCAGTACTTC. Translation gives CASSWGGFSSYEQYF.

The chain is built from TRBV6-5 and TRBJ1-2, with D uncertain. In germline, CDR1 is MNHEY, CDR2 SVGAGI. CDR3 length: 13 amino acids. The V end lost 0 bases, the J end lost 8 bases, and 10 bases lay between the germline ends. Here the CDR3 reads CASSYSYGVGYTF. DNA of the CDR3: TGTGCCAGCAGTTACTCGTATGGGGTCGGCTACACCTTC.

J is TRBJ2-6 and V is TRBV7-3; tentatively, D is TRBD2 (6 bases). Trimming pared 7 bases from V and 2 bases from J, leaving 15 bases between. This CDR3 has 16 residues. Germline V lookup: CDR1 SGHTA, CDR2 FQGTGA. In DNA form, the CDR3 reads TGTGCCAGCAAACTAGCCCCTGGAGCTGGGGCCAACGTCCTGACTTTC. It encodes CASKLAPGAGANVLTF.

The chain couples TRBV27 to TRBJ1-2, with a tentative D call TRBD1 (6 bases). Trimming left V 2 bases short and J 4 bases short, with 14 bases between. Germline V gene sequence: CDR1 MNHEY, CDR2 SMNVEV (reference sequence). This CDR3 region has 15 residues. CDR3 in amino acids: CASSLLGTTLYGYTF. CDR3 sequence (DNA): TGTGCCAGCAGTTTACTGGGGACAACCCTCTATGGCTACACCTTC.

The rearrangement links TRBV14 to TRBJ1-2, with D maybe TRBD1 (6 bases). Germline CDR1 and CDR2: SGHDN and FVKESK. Trimming stripped 4 bases from V and 1 base from J, with 7 bases between. The CDR3 runs to 13 residues. CDR3 in DNA: TGTGCCAGCAGCCGGACAGTTAACTATGGCTACACCTTC. Protein sequence: CASSRTVNYGYTF.